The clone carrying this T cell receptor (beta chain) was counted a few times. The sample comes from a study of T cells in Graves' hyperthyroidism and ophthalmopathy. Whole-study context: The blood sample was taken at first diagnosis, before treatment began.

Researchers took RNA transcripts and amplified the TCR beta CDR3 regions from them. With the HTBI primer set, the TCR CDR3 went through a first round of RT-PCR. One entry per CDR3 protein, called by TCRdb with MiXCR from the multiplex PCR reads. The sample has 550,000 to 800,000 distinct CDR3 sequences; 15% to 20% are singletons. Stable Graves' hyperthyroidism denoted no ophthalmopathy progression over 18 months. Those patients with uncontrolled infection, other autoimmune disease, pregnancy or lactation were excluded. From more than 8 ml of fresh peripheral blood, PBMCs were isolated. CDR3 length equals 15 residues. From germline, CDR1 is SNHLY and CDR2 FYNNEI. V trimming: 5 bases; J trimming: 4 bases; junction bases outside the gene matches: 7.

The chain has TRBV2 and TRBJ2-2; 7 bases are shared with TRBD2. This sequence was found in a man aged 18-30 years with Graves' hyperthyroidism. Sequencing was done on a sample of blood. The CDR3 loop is CASSILSGATGELFF. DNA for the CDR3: TGTGCCAGCAGTATCTTAAGCGGGGCCACCGGGGAGCTGTTTTTT. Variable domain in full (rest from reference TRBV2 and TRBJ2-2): EPEVTQTPSHQVTQMGQEVILRCVPISNHLYFYWYRQILGQKVEFLVSFYNNEISEKSEIFDDQFSVERPDGSNFTLKIRSTKLEDSAMYFCASSILSGATGELFFGEGSRLTVL.